These T cell receptor beta chains were read from a single sample in a study of blood T cell repertoires in COVID-19. Using immunoSEQ multiplex PCR, the repertoire was profiled, and TCRdb retains in-frame clones only, with some absent. Of 300,000 to 400,000 clones in the sample, approximately 85% were seen once. Material: peripheral blood. The receptor source for this set is a human donor in a cohort sampled during active COVID-19. CDR3s include the opening cysteine and the closing phenylalanine or tryptophan. A D gene is named only where the DNA matches it firmly. Size is omitted from some rows. Given values are once, few, many or a class for expanded clones.

- TRBJ2-3 - 14 TRBV7-2 TGTGCCAGCAGCCCTCTGGGGGCGGGAGATACGCAGTATTTT CASSPLGAGDTQYF
- TRBJ1-2 - 16 TRBV18 TGTGCCAGCTCACCGGGTCCAGGATATTCCTTCTATGGCTACACCTTC CASSPGPGYSFYGYTF
few TRBJ2-5 TRBD2 15 TRBV11-3 TGTGCCAGCAGCCCGGGAGGGACTGCCCTGGAGACCCAGTACTTC CASSPGGTALETQYF
- TRBJ2-2 - 15 TRBV5-4 TGTGCCAGCAGCTCGTCTACAGCGAACACCGGGGAGCTGTTTTTT CASSSSTANTGELFF
- TRBJ2-2 - 16 TRBV19 TGTGCCAGTAGTCCCCTGACAGCCGCGAACACCGGGGAGCTGTTTTTT CASSPLTAANTGELFF
- TRBJ2-2 - 16 TRBV11-2 TGTGCCAGCAGTCGCCTCCGAGGGTCTAACACCGGGGAGCTGTTTTTT CASSRLRGSNTGELFF
- TRBJ2-5 TRBD2 15 TRBV2 TGTGCCAGCGGTGGGACTAGCGGGCCCCAAGGGACCCAGTACTTC CASGGTSGPQGTQYF
- TRBJ2-5 TRBD2 21 TRBV20-1 TGCAGTGCTAGTCAGCCCCGGACTAGCGGGGTGGCAGTGGGGTATCGAGAGACCCAGTACTTC CSASQPRTSGVAVGYRETQYF
- TRBJ2-7 TRBD2 15 TRBV5-8 TGTGCCAGCAGAAGGACTGGGACTAGCAGTTACGAGCAGTACTTC CASRRTGTSSYEQYF
once TRBJ1-5 - 13 TRBV18 TGTGCCAGCTCACCGACAGGATACCAGCCCCAGCATTTT CASSPTGYQPQHF
- TRBJ1-2 TRBD1 13 TRBV3-1/TRBV3-2 TGTGCCAGCAGCAATCAGGGGGCCGGTGGCTACACCTTC CASSNQGAGGYTF
- TRBJ1-1 - 13 TRBV29-1 TGCAGCGTTGAAGATAGGGGAAACACTGAAGCTTTCTTT CSVEDRGNTEAFF
- TRBJ1-6 TRBD1 15 TRBV18 TGTGCCAGCTCACCAGGGGACAGGGGAAGGTCACCCCTCCACTTT CASSPGDRGRSPLHF
once TRBJ1-6 - 13 TRBV7-3 TGTGCCAGCAGCCACAATTGGAATTCACCCCTCCACTTT CASSHNWNSPLHF
- TRBJ1-2 - 12 TRBV19 TGTGCCAGTAGTCTTGACAGCTATGGCTACACCTTC CASSLDSYGYTF
once TRBJ1-1 TRBD1 18 TRBV3-1/TRBV3-2 TGTGCCAGCAGCGCTCGCCAGAGACAGGGACGGTGGAAGGAGGCAGCTTTCTTT CASSARQRQGRWKEAAFF
once TRBJ1-5 - 15 TRBV6-5 TGTGCCAGCAGTCTAAAAGTTCCCAGCAATCAGCCCCAGCATTTT CASSLKVPSNQPQHF
- TRBJ1-2 - 15 TRBV6-5 TGTGCCAGCAGTCCCTACAGGGCCTTTAACTATGGCTACACCTTC CASSPYRAFNYGYTF
once TRBJ1-1 - 14 TRBV12-5 TGTGCTAGTGGTTTTGGACATATGAACACTGAAGCTTTCTTT CASGFGHMNTEAFF
- TRBJ1-6 - 15 TRBV7-9 TGTGCCAGCAGCTTATCTCAGGGTTTGGTTTCACCCCTCCACTTT CASSLSQGLVSPLHF
- TRBJ2-6 - 15 TRBV6-5 TGTGCCAGCAGTTACTCCCGCTCTGGGGCCAACGTCCTGACTTTC CASSYSRSGANVLTF
- TRBJ2-3 - 14 TRBV7-9 TGTGCCACACATGGACAGTCTAGCACAGATACGCAGTATTTT CATHGQSSTDTQYF
few TRBJ2-3 - 16 TRBV10-2 TGCGCCAGCAGTGCCCTTCGCGCGGGACGCACAGATACGCAGTATTTT CASSALRAGRTDTQYF
- TRBJ2-3 - 13 TRBV7-3 TGTGCCAGCAGCTTAGATGGGAGAGATACGCAGTATTTT CASSLDGRDTQYF